One and the same sample provided the 26 T cell receptor beta chains below, sequenced in a study of blood T cell repertoires in COVID-19. TCRdb's table, derived via immunoSEQ multiplex PCR, lists solely in-frame clones and lacks some. The table has roughly 250,000 clones, roughly 84% seen once. Sequencing used peripheral blood. These receptors were collected from a middle-aged woman who had recovered from COVID-19.

This clone was detected ten times or more. The chain couples TRBV2 to TRBJ1-2; 8 bases map to TRBD1. V shed 6 bases, J shed 4 bases, and the junction held 7 bases outside the gene matches. CDR3 length: 14 amino acids. The germline V gene has CDR1 SNHLY and CDR2 FYNNEI. CDR3 DNA: TGTGCCAGCAGGAACAGGGGGGGCGTCTATGGCTACACCTTC. It translates to CASRNRGGVYGYTF. The full variable domain, with the rest looked up from reference TRBV2 and TRBJ1-2, is EPEVTQTPSHQVTQMGQEVILRCVPISNHLYFYWYRQILGQKVEFLVSFYNNEISEKSEIFDDQFSVERPDGSNFTLKIRSTKLEDSAMYFCASRNRGGVYGYTFGSGTRLTVV.

With regard to this clone: Within the sample, other DNA sequences also encode this same CDR3. The chain joins TRBV25-1 to TRBJ2-5; D remains unclear. Germline V gene sequence: CDR1 MGHDK, CDR2 SYGVNS. Trimming removed 5 bases at V and 2 bases at J, with 3 bases between. CDR3 length: 11 residues. For the CDR3, the DNA is TGTGCCAGCAGTCCTCAAGAGACCCAGTACTTC. Translating it yields CASSPQETQYF.

This rearrangement joins TRBV28 to TRBJ1-2, with D possibly being TRBD1 (6 bases). Germline V gene lookup returns CDR1 MDHEN and CDR2 SYDVKM. The CDR3 length is 14 residues. With 7 bases removed from V and 5 bases from J, the gap between germline ends came to 17 bases. The CDR3 nucleotides are TGTGCCAGCACCCTTGGGGGCGGCGAGTATGGCTACACCTTC. Translation: CASTLGGGEYGYTF.

The gene calls are TRBV15 and TRBJ1-1, with D tentatively TRBD1 (5 bases). Trimming removed 3 bases from V and 5 bases from J, with 16 bases in between. The CDR3 is 15 amino acids. Germline V gives CDR1 LNHNV, CDR2 YYDKDF (reference sequence). DNA for the CDR3: TGTGCCACCAGCAGCGACCAGGGAGGGCGGACTGAAGCTTTCTTT. Translation gives CATSSDQGGRTEAFF.

V and J are TRBV28 and TRBJ1-2, with D tentatively TRBD1 (6 bases). Deletions cut 6 bases from V and 0 bases from J, with 17 bases between. Germline lookup yields CDR1 MDHEN and CDR2 SYDVKM. The CDR3 runs to 16 residues. The CDR3 protein is CASRRQGLIANYGYTF. The CDR3 DNA reads as TGTGCCAGCAGACGCCAGGGGTTAATAGCTAACTATGGCTACACCTTC.

The rearrangement links TRBV28 to TRBJ2-7; 9 bases fit TRBD1. CDR1 MDHEN and CDR2 SYDVKM come from the germline V gene. The CDR3 runs to 13 residues. V was pared by 5 bases and J by 9 bases, with 8 bases of the junction left unmatched. The CDR3 DNA reads as TGTGCCAGCAGTGGACAGGGGCTGATAGGGCAGTACTTC. Translation gives CASSGQGLIGQYF.

J is TRBJ2-6 and V is TRBV29-1; 11 nucleotides line up with TRBD1. Trimming took 0 bases from V and 3 from J; bases not matched to a gene: 7. This CDR3 is 18 amino acids long. The germline CDR1 and CDR2 sequences are SQVTM and ANQGSEA. CDR3 residues: CSVEDSRTGGYGANVLTF. CDR3 nucleotides: TGCAGCGTTGAAGATTCCCGGACAGGGGGCTATGGGGCCAACGTCCTGACTTTC.

This chain links TRBV11-3 with TRBJ1-6, with TRBD1 as a possible D gene (5 bases). The germline gives CDR1 SGHNT, CDR2 YENEEA. The length of the CDR3 is 14 residues. V dropped 4 bases and J dropped 6 bases, with 10 bases sitting between them. The CDR3 loop reads CASSSGGPNSPLHF. The CDR3 DNA reads as TGTGCCAGCAGCTCGGGGGGACCTAATTCACCCCTCCACTTT.

V gene TRBV10-1 combines with J gene TRBJ1-1; TRBD1 agrees at 10 bases. This CDR3 is built from 14 residues. Germline values: CDR1 WNHNN, CDR2 SYGVQD (reference sequence). V was clipped by 5 bases and J by 5 bases; unmatched bases: 5. Here the CDR3 reads CASSPGTGETEAFF. The CDR3 nucleotides are TGCGCCAGCAGTCCGGGGACAGGGGAAACTGAAGCTTTCTTT.

The CDR3 nucleotides are TGTGCCAGCAGGGGACAGGGTTATGCGAATGGCTACACCTTC. This encodes CASRGQGYANGYTF. The V call is TRBV2, the J call TRBJ1-2; 9 bases line up with TRBD1. Germline-derived CDR1 and CDR2 are SNHLY and FYNNEI. V lost 6 bases and J lost 6; bases outside the gene matches: 8. The CDR3 totals 14 residues.

The chain combines TRBV28 with TRBJ1-2, with D uncertain. Germline CDR1 MDHEN, CDR2 SYDVKM. The CDR3 is 13 amino acids. V was cut by 3 bases and J by 6 bases, with 11 bases left in between. The CDR3 region has the DNA TGTGCCAGCAGTTTCTCCGTAGCAAATGGCTACACCTTC. It is translated as CASSFSVANGYTF.

The chain recombines TRBV28 with TRBJ1-4, with 8 bases matching TRBD1. The CDR3 has 16 residues. Per germline, CDR1 MDHEN and CDR2 SYDVKM. V lost 4 bases and J lost 0; bases outside the gene matches: 4. The CDR3 region is CASSSGQGSTNEKLFF. CDR3 DNA sequence: TGTGCCAGCAGTTCCGGACAGGGATCAACTAATGAAAAACTGTTTTTT.

The rearrangement links TRBV7-6 to TRBJ1-6; 8 positions match TRBD1. CDR3 length: 15 amino acids. Germline V lookup: CDR1 SGHVS, CDR2 FNYEAQ. Germline trimming cut 1 base from V and 10 bases from J; bases unmatched to any gene: 6. In DNA form, the CDR3 reads TGTGCCAGCAGCTTAGTGCAGGGGGCAGGGTCACCCCTCCACTTT. It encodes CASSLVQGAGSPLHF.

V is TRBV5-5 and J is TRBJ1-1, with D possibly TRBD1 on 5 matching bases. V was trimmed by 7 bases and J by 5 bases, leaving 18 bases between them. The CDR3 loop spans 14 amino acids. CDR1 is SGHKS and CDR2 is YYEKEE in the germline V gene (reference sequence). CDR3: CASGQSFPSTEAFF. In DNA, the CDR3 is TGTGCCAGCGGACAATCCTTCCCCTCGACTGAAGCTTTCTTT.

The chain employs TRBV2 and TRBJ1-5; maybe TRBD1 (6 bases). Between the trimmed V and J ends, which lost 1 base and 12 bases, there was a span of 19 bases. This CDR3 comprises 15 residues. Germline CDR1 reads SNHLY; CDR2 reads FYNNEI. The CDR3 loop is CASSEGDKRRSSQHF. Written as DNA, the CDR3 is TGTGCCAGCAGTGAAGGGGACAAAAGACGGAGTAGCCAGCATTTT.

The gene calls are TRBV9 and TRBJ1-2; 10 bases match TRBD1. The CDR3 runs 14 residues. CDR1 is SGDLS, CDR2 YYNGEE, per germline. Trimming at V came to 2 bases and at J to 7 bases, leaving 5 bases not matched to a gene. The CDR3 bases are TGTGCCAGCAGCGTTCCCGGGACAGGGGTTGGCTACACCTTC. Its protein is CASSVPGTGVGYTF.

The V and J genes are TRBV28 and TRBJ2-2; D gene ambiguous. Germline V gives CDR1 MDHEN, CDR2 SYDVKM. Trimming shortened V by 2 bases and J by 1 base, and 8 bases separated the two germline ends. The CDR3 has 15 residues. CDR3 loop: CASSLLPRNTGELFF. CDR3 nucleotide sequence: TGTGCCAGCAGTTTACTCCCCAGGAACACCGGGGAGCTGTTTTTT.

The rearrangement links TRBV3-1 (or the pseudogene TRBV3-2) to TRBJ1-6; 8 bases map to TRBD1. The germline V gene has CDR1 LGHDT and CDR2 YNNKEL (reference sequence). J lost 3 bases, V lost 4 bases, and 5 bases had no gene match. The CDR3 is 16 residues long. As DNA, the CDR3 is TGTGCCAGCAGCCGGGGACAGGCGGGCTATAATTCACCCCTCCACTTT. Protein sequence: CASSRGQAGYNSPLHF.

This rearrangement joins TRBV28 to TRBJ2-5; 11 bases align to TRBD2. The junction had 21 bases not matched to a gene; V was cut back by 6 bases and J by 3 bases. The germline V gene encodes CDR1 MDHEN and CDR2 SYDVKM. The CDR3 totals 20 residues. CDR3 residues: CASRDTSGGTRLSEKETQYF. The DNA for the CDR3 is TGTGCCAGCAGGGACACTAGCGGGGGCACCCGCCTCTCCGAAAAAGAGACCCAGTACTTC.

The V call is TRBV4-1, the J call TRBJ2-1; 9 bases line up with TRBD1. Germline V CDR1 and CDR2: MGHRA, YSYEKL. This CDR3 contains 14 residues. V gave up 6 bases and J gave up 4 bases; unmatched junction bases: 4. In DNA form, the CDR3 reads TGCGCCAGCAGGGGGACAGGGTCTTACAATGAGCAGTTCTTC. Its protein product is CASRGTGSYNEQFF.

This clone has more than one count but fewer than ten. The chain carries TRBV28 and TRBJ2-4; 7 nucleotides align to TRBD1. Germline V gene sequence: CDR1 MDHEN, CDR2 SYDVKM. This CDR3 contains 19 residues. V was pared by 6 bases and J by 3 bases, with 20 bases of the junction left unmatched. Here the CDR3 reads CASSSNRGEKVLVKNIQYF. The CDR3 nucleotides are TGTGCCAGCAGCTCGAACAGGGGAGAAAAGGTTTTGGTCAAAAACATTCAGTACTTC.

The rearrangement joins TRBV2 to TRBJ2-1; TRBD2 matches 11 bases. The CDR3 runs 15 residues. Germline CDR1 and CDR2: SNHLY and FYNNEI. The V gene end was trimmed by 9 bases and the J gene end by 0 bases; junction bases not matched to a gene: 4. The CDR3 protein is CASSSGGVSYNEQFF. CDR3 DNA: TGTGCCAGTAGTAGCGGGGGGGTCTCCTACAATGAGCAGTTCTTC. The variable domain in full, completed from reference TRBV2 and TRBJ2-1, reads EPEVTQTPSHQVTQMGQEVILRCVPISNHLYFYWYRQILGQKVEFLVSFYNNEISEKSEIFDDQFSVERPDGSNFTLKIRSTKLEDSAMYFCASSSGGVSYNEQFFGPGTRLTVL.

CDR3 in amino acids: CASSPGESAGELFF. CDR3 nucleotides: TGTGCCAGCAGCCCCGGAGAATCTGCCGGGGAGCTGTTTTTT. This sequence joins TRBV7-2 and TRBJ2-2, with D uncertain. The CDR3 has 14 amino acids. In germline, CDR1 is SGHTA, CDR2 FQGNSA. Trimming cost V 5 bases and J 6 bases, with 13 bases left between them.

This rearrangement joins TRBV12-3 or TRBV12-4 to TRBJ1-1; no clear D. This CDR3 is built from 11 residues. V was pared by 5 bases and J by 1 base, with 2 bases between. CDR3 amino acids: CASSQNTEAFF. For the CDR3, the DNA is TGTGCCAGCAGTCAGAACACTGAAGCTTTCTTT.

The CDR3 DNA sequence: TGTGCCAGCAGCCCACAGTACAATGAGCAGTTCTTC. The encoded protein is CASSPQYNEQFF. This chain joins TRBV11-2 and TRBJ2-1, with D hard to call. Germline CDR1 SGHAT, CDR2 FQNNGV. V lost 5 bases to trimming and J lost 4 bases, with 6 bases between them. The CDR3 runs to 12 residues.

This rearrangement joins TRBV19 to TRBJ1-5; 7 bases line up with TRBD1. V was clipped by 5 bases and J by 4 bases; unmatched bases: 17. From germline, CDR1 is LNHDA and CDR2 SQIVND (reference sequence). The CDR3 length is 18 residues. In DNA, the CDR3 is TGTGCCAGTAGTCCCAGATTGGCCCAGGGCAGGGGGAATCAGCCCCAGCATTTT. Its translation is CASSPRLAQGRGNQPQHF.